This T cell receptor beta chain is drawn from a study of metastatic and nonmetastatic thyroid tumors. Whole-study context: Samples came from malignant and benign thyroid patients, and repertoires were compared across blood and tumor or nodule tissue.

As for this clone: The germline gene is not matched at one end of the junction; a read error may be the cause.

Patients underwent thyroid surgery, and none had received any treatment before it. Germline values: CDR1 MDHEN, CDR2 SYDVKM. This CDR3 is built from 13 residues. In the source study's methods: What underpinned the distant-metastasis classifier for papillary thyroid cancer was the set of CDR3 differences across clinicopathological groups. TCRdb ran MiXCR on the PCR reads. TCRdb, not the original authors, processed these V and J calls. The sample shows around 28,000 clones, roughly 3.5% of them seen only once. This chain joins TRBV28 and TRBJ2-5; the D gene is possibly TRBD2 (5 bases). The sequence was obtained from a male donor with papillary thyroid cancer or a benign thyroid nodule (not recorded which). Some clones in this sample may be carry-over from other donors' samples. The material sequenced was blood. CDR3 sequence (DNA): TGTGCCAGCAGTTTATATAGGTGGGAGACCCGGTACTTC. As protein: CASSLYRWETRYF.